This TCR beta chain was sequenced in a study of shared clonotypes between healthy human individuals. Study-wide background: Plates per donor: three CD4 naive, three CD4 memory, two CD8 naive, one CD8 memory.

There are 15 residues in the CDR3. The V end was cut by 0 bases, the J end by 4 bases, with 12 bases between. Germline CDR1 and CDR2: SGDLS and YYNGEE. Each PCR replicate from the sorted subsets contained 150 to 200 ng DNA, which is tens of thousands of T cell genomes. This table comes from immunoSEQ multiplex PCR, and its TCRdb copy is limited to in-frame clones, with some not included. The data show 600,000 or so clones, roughly 98% seen once. Naivety among CD8 cells was defined by CD45RO negativity and positive CCR7 selection, thereby excluding terminally differentiated effector memory CD45RA+ cells.

The receptor's source is a man aged 25-45 years in good health. The sequencing input was naive CD8+ T cells sorted from blood. V gene TRBV9 combines with J gene TRBJ2-3, with D possibly TRBD2 on 7 matching bases. CDR3 region: CASSVEGGSSDTQYF. CDR3 in DNA: TGTGCCAGCAGCGTAGAGGGGGGGAGTTCAGATACGCAGTATTTT. The whole variable domain, remainder taken from reference TRBV9 and TRBJ2-3, is DSGVTQTPKHLITATGQRVTLRCSPRSGDLSVYWYQQSLDQGLQFLIQYYNGEERAKGNILERFSAQQFPDLHSELNLSSLELGDSALYFCASSVEGGSSDTQYFGPGTRLTVL.